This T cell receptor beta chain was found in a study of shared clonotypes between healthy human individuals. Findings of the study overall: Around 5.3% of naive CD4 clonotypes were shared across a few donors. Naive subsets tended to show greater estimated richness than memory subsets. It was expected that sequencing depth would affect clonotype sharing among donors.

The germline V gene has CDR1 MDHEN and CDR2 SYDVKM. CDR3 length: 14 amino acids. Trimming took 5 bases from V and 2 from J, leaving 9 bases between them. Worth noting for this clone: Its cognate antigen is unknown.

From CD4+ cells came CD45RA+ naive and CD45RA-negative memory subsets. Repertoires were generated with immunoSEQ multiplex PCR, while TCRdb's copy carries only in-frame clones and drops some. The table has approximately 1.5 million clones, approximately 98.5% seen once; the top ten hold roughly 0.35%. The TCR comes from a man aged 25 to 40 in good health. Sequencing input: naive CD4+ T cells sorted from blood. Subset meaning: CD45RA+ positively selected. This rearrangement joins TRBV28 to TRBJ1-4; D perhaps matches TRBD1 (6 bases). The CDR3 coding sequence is TGTGCCAGCAGTGACGGACAGACTAATGAAAAACTGTTTTTT. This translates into CASSDGQTNEKLFF. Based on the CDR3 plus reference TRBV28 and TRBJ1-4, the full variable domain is DVKVTQSSRYLVKRTGEKVFLECVQDMDHENMFWYRQDPGLGLRLIYFSYDVKMKEKGDIPEGYSVSREKKERFSLILESASTNQTSMYLCASSDGQTNEKLFFGSGTQLSVL.